This T cell receptor beta chain was documented in a study of identifying expanded T cells in peripheral blood. With respect to this clone: The antigen remains undetermined.

Study observations and caveats: Variance in clone template counts between approximately two-week samples significantly increased with total template count across all healthy donors. Technical replicates showed about 1.2 changed clones; roughly two weeks about 16.4; four weeks 19.

Healthy donors had no documented immune events, such as infections, while sampled. The protocol was immunoSEQ multiplex PCR, while the TCRdb copy is restricted to in-frame clones and leaves out a portion. The sample records approximately 97,000 clones, about 87% being singletons. This CDR3 has 15 residues. V gave up 4 bases and J gave up 6 bases; unmatched junction bases: 8. Germline V gene lookup returns CDR1 SGHTA and CDR2 FQGTGA. Sequences were obtained from blood. The source of this sequence is a person between 18 and 70 years old in good health. J is TRBJ2-1 and V is TRBV7-3; the match to TRBD2 covers 8 bases. CDR3 residues: CASSSSAGVSNEQFF. As DNA, the CDR3 is TGTGCCAGCAGCTCCTCAGCGGGAGTTAGCAATGAGCAGTTCTTC. Full variable domain (rest looked up from reference TRBV7-3 and TRBJ2-1): GAGVSQTPSNKVTEKGKYVELRCDPISGHTALYWYRQSLGQGPEFLIYFQGTGAADDSGLPNDRFFAVRPEGSVSTLKIQRTERGDSAVYLCASSSSAGVSNEQFFGPGTRLTVL.